These T cell receptor beta chains were read from a single sample in a study of blood T cell repertoires in COVID-19. Generated by immunoSEQ multiplex PCR, the TCRdb table keeps only in-frame clones and is missing some. The sample lists about 99,000 clones, roughly 80% seen once, with about 4.8% in the top ten. Sequenced sample: peripheral blood. The receptors shown here come from a man aged 55 to 69 with acute or convalescent COVID-19. Both conserved end residues are part of each CDR3. Each record gives: V gene, CDR3 length, J gene, CDR3 protein.

>TRBV14|15|TRBJ1-4
CASSLPAAGAEKLFF
>TRBV28|17|TRBJ1-5
CASSLWRGQGAYQPQHF
>TRBV7-8|15|TRBJ2-2
CASSSRQGAAGELFF
>TRBV7-6|14|TRBJ1-6
CASSLTEGDSPLHF
>TRBV2|16|TRBJ2-4
CASSSPIPGAKNIQYF
>TRBV15|16|TRBJ2-1
CATSGDRGPTYNEQFF
>TRBV18|16|TRBJ2-3
CASSRQGPGGTDTQYF
>TRBV5-8|16|TRBJ2-1
CASSLGTGGTYNEQFF
>TRBV12-3/TRBV12-4|13|TRBJ2-7
CASSSGPTYEQYF
>TRBV5-1|16|TRBJ1-3
CASSPFGQGSRNTIYF
>TRBV24-1|17|TRBJ2-5
CATSDQSRDILQETQYF
>TRBV27|15|TRBJ1-6
CASSVTGAKNSPLHF
>TRBV4-2|13|TRBJ2-3
CASSQDRSNTQYF
>TRBV7-2|15|TRBJ2-1
CASRSSGRANNEQFF